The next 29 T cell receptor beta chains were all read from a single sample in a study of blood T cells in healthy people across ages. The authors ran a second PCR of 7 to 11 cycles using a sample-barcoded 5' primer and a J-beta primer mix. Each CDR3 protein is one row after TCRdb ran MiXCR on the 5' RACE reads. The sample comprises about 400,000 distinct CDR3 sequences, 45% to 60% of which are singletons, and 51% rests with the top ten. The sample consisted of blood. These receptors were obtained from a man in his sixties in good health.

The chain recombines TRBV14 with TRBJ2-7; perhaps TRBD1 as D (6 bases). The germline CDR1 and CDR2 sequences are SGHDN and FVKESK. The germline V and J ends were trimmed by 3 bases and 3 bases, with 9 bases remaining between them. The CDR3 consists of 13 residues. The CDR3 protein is CASSQVQGYEQYF. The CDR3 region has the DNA TGTGCCAGCAGCCAGGTACAGGGCTACGAGCAGTACTTC.

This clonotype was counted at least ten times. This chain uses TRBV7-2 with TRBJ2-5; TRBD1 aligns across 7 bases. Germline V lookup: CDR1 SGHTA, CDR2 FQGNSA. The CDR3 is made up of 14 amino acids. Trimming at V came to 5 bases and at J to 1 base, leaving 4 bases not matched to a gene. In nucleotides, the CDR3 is TGTGCCAGCAGCCCGACAGGGACCCAAGAGACCCAGTACTTC. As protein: CASSPTGTQETQYF.

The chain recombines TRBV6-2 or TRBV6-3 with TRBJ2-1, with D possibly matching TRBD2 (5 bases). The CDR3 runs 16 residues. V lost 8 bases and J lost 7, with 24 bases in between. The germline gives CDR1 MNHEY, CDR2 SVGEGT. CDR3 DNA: TGTGCCAGCGCTGGGGTGAGGGCGGCTGCGATGAATGAGCAGTTCTTC. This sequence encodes CASAGVRAAAMNEQFF.

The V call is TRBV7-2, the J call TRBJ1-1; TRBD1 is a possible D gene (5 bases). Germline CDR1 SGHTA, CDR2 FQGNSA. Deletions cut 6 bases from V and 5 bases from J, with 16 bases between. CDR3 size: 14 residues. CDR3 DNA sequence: TGTGCCAGCAGGACCGACCCACGGGGGACTGAAGCTTTCTTT. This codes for CASRTDPRGTEAFF.

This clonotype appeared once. CDR3: CSATHDWETQYF. The CDR3 nucleotides are TGCAGTGCTACCCATGATTGGGAGACCCAGTACTTC. V gene TRBV20-1 combines with J gene TRBJ2-5; no reliable D call. The CDR3 extends over 12 amino acids. The V gene lost 4 bases and the J gene lost 5 bases, with 11 bases spanning the gap. Germline values: CDR1 DFQATT, CDR2 SNEGSKA (reference sequence).

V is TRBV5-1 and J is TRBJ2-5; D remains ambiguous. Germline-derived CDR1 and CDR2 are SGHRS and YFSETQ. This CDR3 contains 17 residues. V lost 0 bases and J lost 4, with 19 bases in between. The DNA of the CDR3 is TGCGCCAGCAGCTTGGTAATTGCGGCGGAAGGCAGAGAGACCCAGTACTTC. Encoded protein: CASSLVIAAEGRETQYF.

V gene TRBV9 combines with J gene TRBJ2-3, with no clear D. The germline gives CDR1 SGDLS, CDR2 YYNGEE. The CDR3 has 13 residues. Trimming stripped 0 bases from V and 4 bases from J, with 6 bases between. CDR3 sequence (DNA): TGTGCCAGCAGCGTAGCTTCGGCAGATACGCAGTATTTT. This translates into CASSVASADTQYF.

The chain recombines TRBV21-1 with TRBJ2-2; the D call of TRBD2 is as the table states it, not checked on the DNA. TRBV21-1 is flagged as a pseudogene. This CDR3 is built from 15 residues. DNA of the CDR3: TGTGCCAGCAGCCCCCAGGAGGGGCACACCGGGGAGCTGTTTTTT. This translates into CASSPQEGHTGELFF.

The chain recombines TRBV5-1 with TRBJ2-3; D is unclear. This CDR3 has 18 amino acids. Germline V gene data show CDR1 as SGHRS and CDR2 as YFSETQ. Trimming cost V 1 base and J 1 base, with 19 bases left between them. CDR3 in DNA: TGCGCCAGCAGCTTGACTGGTGTGGGTAGTCCAGGCACAGATACGCAGTATTTT. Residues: CASSLTGVGSPGTDTQYF.

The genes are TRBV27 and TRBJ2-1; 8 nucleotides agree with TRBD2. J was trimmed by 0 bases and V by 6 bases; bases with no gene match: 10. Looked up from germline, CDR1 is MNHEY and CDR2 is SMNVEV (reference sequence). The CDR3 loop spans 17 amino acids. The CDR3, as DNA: TGTGCCAGCAGCCGAAGACTAGCGACTAGCTCCTACAATGAGCAGTTCTTC. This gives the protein CASSRRLATSSYNEQFF.

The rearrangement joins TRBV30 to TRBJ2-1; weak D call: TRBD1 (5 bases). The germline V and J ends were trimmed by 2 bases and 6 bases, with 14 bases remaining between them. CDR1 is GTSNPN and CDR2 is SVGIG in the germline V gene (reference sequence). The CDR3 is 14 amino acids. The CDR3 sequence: CAWSLLGDGNEQFF. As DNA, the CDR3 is TGTGCCTGGAGTCTCCTAGGGGATGGCAATGAGCAGTTCTTC.

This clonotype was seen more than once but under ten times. The CDR3 spells CASSFGSSGRGPLEQYF. The CDR3 DNA is TGTGCCAGCAGCTTCGGATCTAGCGGGAGGGGTCCCCTCGAGCAGTACTTC. The V gene is TRBV7-3, the J gene TRBJ2-7; TRBD2 aligns across 12 bases. The CDR3 covers 17 residues. Germline assignment: CDR1 SGHTA and CDR2 FQGTGA. V shed 3 bases and J 6 bases; nucleotides not matched to a gene: 12.

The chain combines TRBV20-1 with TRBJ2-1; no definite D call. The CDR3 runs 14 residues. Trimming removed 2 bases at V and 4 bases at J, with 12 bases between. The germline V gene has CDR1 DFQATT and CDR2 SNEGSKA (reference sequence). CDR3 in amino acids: CSARSGGVYNEQFF. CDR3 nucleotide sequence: TGCAGTGCTAGATCCGGTGGGGTGTACAATGAGCAGTTCTTC.

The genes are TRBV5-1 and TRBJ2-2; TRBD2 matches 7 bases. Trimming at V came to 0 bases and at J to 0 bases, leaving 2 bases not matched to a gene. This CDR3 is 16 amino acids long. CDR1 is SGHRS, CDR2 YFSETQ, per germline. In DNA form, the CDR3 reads TGCGCCAGCAGCTTGGGAGCGGGGACGAACACCGGGGAGCTGTTTTTT. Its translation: CASSLGAGTNTGELFF.

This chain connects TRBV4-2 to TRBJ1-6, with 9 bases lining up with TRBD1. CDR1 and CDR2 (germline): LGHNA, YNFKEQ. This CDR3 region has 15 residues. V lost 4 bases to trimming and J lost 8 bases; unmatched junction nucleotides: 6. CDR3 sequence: CASSPFTGGDSPLHF. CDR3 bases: TGTGCCAGCAGCCCATTTACAGGGGGCGATTCACCCCTCCACTTT.

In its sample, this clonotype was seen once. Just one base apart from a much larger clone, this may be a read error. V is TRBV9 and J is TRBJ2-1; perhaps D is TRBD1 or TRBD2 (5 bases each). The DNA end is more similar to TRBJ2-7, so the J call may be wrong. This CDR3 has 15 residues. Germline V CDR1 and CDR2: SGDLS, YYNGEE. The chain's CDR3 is CASSVGGASYNEQYF. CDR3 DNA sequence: TGTGCCAGCAGCGTAGGAGGGGCCTCCTACAATGAGCAGTACTTC.

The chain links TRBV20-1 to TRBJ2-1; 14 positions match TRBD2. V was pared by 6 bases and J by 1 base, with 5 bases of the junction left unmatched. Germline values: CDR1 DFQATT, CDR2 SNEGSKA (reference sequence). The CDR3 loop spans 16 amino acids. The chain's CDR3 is CSAYRTSGRSYNEQFF. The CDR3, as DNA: TGCAGTGCCTACCGGACTAGCGGGAGGTCCTACAATGAGCAGTTCTTC.

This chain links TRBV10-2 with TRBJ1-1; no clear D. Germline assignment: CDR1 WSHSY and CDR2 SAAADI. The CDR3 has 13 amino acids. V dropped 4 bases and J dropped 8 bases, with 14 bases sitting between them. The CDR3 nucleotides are TGCGCCAGCAGTGCCCGGCCAGCAGGAGAAGCTTTCTTT. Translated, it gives CASSARPAGEAFF.

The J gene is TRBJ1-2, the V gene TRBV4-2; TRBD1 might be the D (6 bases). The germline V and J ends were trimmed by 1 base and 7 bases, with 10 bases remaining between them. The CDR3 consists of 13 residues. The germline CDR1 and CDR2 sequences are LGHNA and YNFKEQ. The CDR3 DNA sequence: TGTGCCAGCAGCCAAGGATTAGGGGGTGGCTACACCTTC. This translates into CASSQGLGGGYTF.

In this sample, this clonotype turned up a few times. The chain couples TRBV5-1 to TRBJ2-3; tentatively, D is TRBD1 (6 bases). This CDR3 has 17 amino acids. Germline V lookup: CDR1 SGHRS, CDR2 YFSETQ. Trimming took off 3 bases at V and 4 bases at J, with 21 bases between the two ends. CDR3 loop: CASSSAPGQRLSDTQYF. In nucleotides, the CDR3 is TGCGCCAGCAGCTCCGCCCCTGGACAGAGGCTTTCAGATACGCAGTATTTT.

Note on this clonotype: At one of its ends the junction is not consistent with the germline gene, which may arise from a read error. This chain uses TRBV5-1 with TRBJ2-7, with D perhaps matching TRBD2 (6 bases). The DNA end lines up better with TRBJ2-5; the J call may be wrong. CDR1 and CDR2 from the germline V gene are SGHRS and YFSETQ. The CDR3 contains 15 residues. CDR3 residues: CAGRPNGGSQETQYF. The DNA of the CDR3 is TGCGCCGGCAGACCGAACGGGGGTTCCCAAGAGACCCAGTACTTC.

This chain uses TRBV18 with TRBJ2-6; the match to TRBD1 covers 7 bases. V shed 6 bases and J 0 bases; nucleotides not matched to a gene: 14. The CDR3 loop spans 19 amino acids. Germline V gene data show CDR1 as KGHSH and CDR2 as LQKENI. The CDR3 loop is CASSHQQGDPYSGANVLTF. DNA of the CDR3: TGTGCCAGCTCGCACCAGCAGGGGGATCCATACTCTGGGGCCAACGTCCTGACTTTC.

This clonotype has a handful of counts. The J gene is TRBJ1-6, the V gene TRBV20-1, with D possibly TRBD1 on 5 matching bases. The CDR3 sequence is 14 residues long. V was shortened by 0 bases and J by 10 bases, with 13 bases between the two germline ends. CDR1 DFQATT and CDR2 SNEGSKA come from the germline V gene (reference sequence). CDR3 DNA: TGCAGTGCTAGAGATCGGGGGTACGGGTCACCCCTCCACTTT. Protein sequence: CSARDRGYGSPLHF.

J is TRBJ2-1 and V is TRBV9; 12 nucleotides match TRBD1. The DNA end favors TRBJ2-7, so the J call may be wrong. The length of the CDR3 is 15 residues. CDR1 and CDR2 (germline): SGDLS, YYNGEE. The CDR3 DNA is TGTGCCAGCAGCGCCCCCGGGACAGGGGGCGCCGAGCAGTACTTC. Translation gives CASSAPGTGGAEQYF.

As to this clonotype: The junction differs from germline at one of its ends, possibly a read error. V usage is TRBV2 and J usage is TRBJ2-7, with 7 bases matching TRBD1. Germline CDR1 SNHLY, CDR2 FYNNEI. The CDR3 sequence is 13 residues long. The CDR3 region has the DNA TGTGCCAGCAGTCGGACAGGACCCTACGAGCATTACTTC. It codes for CASSRTGPYEHYF.

CDR3 DNA sequence: TGTGCCAGCAGTTCTTGGCGGGGGAGCACAGATACGCAGTATTTT. This sequence encodes CASSSWRGSTDTQYF. This chain uses TRBV6-5 with TRBJ2-3; TRBD2 matches 7 bases. V trimming: 4 bases; J trimming: 0 bases; junction bases outside the gene matches: 4. The CDR3 covers 15 residues. Germline CDR1 MNHEY, CDR2 SVGAGI.

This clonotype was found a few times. The CDR3 bases are TGCAGTGCTAGAGTTCGGGGGGGAAACGAGCAGTACTTC. It is translated as CSARVRGGNEQYF. The J gene is TRBJ2-7, the V gene TRBV20-1; TRBD2 matches 8 bases. V shed 1 base and J 5 bases; nucleotides not matched to a gene: 4. Germline V gene lookup returns CDR1 DFQATT and CDR2 SNEGSKA (reference sequence). The CDR3 sequence is 13 residues long.

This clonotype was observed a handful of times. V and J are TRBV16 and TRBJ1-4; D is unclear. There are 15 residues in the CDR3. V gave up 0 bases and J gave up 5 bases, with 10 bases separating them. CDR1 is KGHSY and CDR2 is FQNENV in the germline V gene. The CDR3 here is CASSQSRGGNEKLFF. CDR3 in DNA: TGTGCCAGCAGCCAATCGCGGGGAGGGAATGAAAAACTGTTTTTT. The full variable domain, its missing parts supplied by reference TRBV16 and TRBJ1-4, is GEEVAQTPKHLVRGEGQKAKLYCAPIKGHSYVFWYQQVLKNEFKFLISFQNENVFDETGMPKERFSAKCLPNSPCSLEIQATKLEDSAVYFCASSQSRGGNEKLFFGSGTQLSVL.

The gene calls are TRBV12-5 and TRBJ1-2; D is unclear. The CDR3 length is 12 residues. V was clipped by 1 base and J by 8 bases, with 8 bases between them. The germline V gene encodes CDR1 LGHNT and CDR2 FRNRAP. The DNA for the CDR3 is TGTGCTAGTGGTTTGGCGGCGTGGGGCTACACCTTC. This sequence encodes CASGLAAWGYTF.